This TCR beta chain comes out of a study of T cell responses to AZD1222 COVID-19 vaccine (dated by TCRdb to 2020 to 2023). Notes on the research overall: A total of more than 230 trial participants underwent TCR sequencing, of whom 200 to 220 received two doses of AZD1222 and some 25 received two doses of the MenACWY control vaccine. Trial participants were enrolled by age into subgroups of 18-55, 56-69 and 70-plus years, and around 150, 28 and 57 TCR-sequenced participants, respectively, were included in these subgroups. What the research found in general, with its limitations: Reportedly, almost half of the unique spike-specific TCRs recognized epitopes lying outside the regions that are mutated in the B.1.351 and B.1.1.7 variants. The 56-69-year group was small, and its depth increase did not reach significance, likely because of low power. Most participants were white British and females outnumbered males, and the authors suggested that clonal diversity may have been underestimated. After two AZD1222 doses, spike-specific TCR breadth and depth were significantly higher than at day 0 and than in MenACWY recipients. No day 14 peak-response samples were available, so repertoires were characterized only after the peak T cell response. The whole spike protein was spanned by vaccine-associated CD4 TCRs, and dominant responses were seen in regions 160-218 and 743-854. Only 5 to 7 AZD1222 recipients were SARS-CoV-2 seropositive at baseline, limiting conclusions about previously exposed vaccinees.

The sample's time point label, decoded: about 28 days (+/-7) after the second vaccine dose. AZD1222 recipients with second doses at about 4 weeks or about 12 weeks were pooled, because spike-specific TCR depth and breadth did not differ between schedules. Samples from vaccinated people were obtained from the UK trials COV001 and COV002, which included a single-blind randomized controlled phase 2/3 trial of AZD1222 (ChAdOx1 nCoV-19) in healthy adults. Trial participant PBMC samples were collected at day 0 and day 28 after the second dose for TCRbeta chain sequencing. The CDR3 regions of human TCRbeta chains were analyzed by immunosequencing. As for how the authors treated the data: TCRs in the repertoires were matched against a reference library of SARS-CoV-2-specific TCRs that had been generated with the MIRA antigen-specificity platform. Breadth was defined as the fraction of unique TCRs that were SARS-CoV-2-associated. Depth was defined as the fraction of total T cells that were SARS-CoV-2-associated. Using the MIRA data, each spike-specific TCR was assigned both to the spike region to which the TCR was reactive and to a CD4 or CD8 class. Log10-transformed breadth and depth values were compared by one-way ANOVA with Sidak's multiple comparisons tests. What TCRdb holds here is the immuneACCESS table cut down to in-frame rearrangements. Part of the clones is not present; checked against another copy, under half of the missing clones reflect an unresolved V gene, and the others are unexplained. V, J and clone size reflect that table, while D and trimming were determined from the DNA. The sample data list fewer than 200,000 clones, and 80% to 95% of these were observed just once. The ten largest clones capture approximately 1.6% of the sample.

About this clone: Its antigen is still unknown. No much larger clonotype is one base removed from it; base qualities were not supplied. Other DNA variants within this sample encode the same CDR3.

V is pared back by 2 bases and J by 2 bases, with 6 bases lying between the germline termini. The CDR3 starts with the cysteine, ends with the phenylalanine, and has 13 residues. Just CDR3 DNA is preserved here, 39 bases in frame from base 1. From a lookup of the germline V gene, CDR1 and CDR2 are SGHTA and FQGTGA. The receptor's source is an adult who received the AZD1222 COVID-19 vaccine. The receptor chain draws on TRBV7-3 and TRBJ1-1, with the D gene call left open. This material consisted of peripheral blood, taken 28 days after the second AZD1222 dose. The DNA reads TGTGCCAGCAGCTTATCCCTTAACACTGAAGCTTTCTTT. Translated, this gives CASSLSLNTEAFF.